Sequencing of this T cell receptor beta chain was carried out in a study of shared clonotypes between healthy human individuals (dated by TCRdb to about 2020). In terms of the full investigation: The cohort comprised a couple of women and a few men aged 18 to 49 years. Blood TCR repertoires of 5 or 6 healthy adults were deeply sequenced to estimate repertoire size and the extent of clonotype sharing between individuals. Different laboratories and diverse techniques were used to prepare libraries and sequence TCR repertoires, to increase sequencing depth and limit assay-specific biases. Leukapheresis yielded between about 0.94 and 10 billion PBMCs per donor. What the research found in general, with its limitations: Sampling was limited to blood, and TCR repertoires in tissue likely differ from TCR repertoires in blood. Based on pairwise subsampling, the degree of clonotype sharing among donors was expected to be affected by sequencing depth. Because the study included a small number of donors, the genetic and exposure-history diversity represented was limited.

With respect to this clone: The specificity of this receptor is unknown. Base quality data are lacking; no much larger clone is found one base away.

Healthy HIV-negative adults with no recently reported acute infections or vaccinations were included as donors. Every donor was a Caucasian adult living in Nashville, Tennessee, USA. For unsorted samples, 75 million to 90 million PBMCs were counted and genomic DNA was extracted with the QIAamp DNA Blood Mini kit. Blood was collected by leukapheresis, and PBMCs were isolated by Ficoll-Histopaque density gradient centrifugation and then cryopreserved in liquid nitrogen vapor phase. Using the deep immunoSEQ assay, TCR CDR3 regions were amplified from genomic DNA by multiplex PCR. Genomic DNA extracted from each cell subset was distributed evenly over all wells of several immunoSEQ 96-well plates, and each plate served as one replicate. For unsorted PBMC, around 300 ng of genomic DNA, equivalent to around 33,000 T cell genomes, went into each replicate PCR. Ten immunoSEQ deep assay plates were used to sequence the unsorted PBMC genomic DNA. Purified libraries were quantified with a Qubit 3.0 fluorometer, sized on a Bioanalyzer 2100, and re-quantified with the KAPA Library Quantification kit. Each immunoSEQ 96-well plate was sequenced on its own single-read 150-cycle Illumina NextSeq 550 flow cell. The source study handled its data this way. Because only junctional sequences without quality scores were contained in the immunoSEQ output, filtering matching that applied to full-length reads could not be performed. To assign V/J genes and CDR3, sequences were annotated using PyIR, a Python wrapper for IgBLAST v1.9, with IMGT germline references. Any read was removed if the V/J assignment was weak (E-value above 1e-6), the CDR3 was missing, or the read contained stop codons, out-of-frame junctions, or ambiguous translated residues. V3J clonotypes were defined as sequences sharing the same inferred V gene, J gene, and CDR3 amino acid sequence. Percentage overlap between repertoires was calculated by dividing the number of shared unique clonotypes by the size of the smaller repertoire. RTK rarefaction, the Chao1 estimator, and Recon v2.1 estimates of unobserved clonotypes were used to assess repertoire richness. The table was pulled from immuneACCESS by TCRdb, which kept in-frame rearrangements only. Such tables lose some clones; where checked, under half of the loss comes from unresolved V genes, and the rest has no known cause. The V and J calls and clone size are taken from that table; D and trimming were inferred from the DNA. In this sample the table shows about 470,000 clones, around 79% of which occur a single time. Jointly, the top ten make up roughly an eighth of the sample.

V is pruned by 5 bases and J by 0 bases, leaving 6 bases of the junction without a gene match. Including the terminal cysteine and phenylalanine, the CDR3 comprises 16 residues. CDR3 DNA is the only sequence kept; it has 48 bases, read in frame from the first base. CDR1 and CDR2 were assigned from the germline V gene (reference sequence) as LNHDA and SQIVND. Input material: PBMCs. This TCR was sampled from a woman aged 40 to 50 in good health. Some clones in this sample may be carry-over from other donors' samples. The rearrangement joined TRBV19 to TRBJ1-3, and TRBD1 aligns with 8 junction nucleotides. The CDR3 amino acid sequence is: CASSGDRTFSGNTIYF. Read as DNA, the sequence is TGTGCCAGTAGTGGGGACAGGACCTTCTCTGGAAACACCATATATTTT. Extended through the reference TRBV19 and TRBJ1-3 proteins, this CDR3 yields the full variable domain: DGGITQSPKYLFRKEGQNVTLSCEQNLNHDAMYWYRQDPGQGLRLIYYSQIVNDFQKGDIAEGYSVSREKKESFPLTVTSAQKNPTAFYLCASSGDRTFSGNTIYFGEGSWLTVV.